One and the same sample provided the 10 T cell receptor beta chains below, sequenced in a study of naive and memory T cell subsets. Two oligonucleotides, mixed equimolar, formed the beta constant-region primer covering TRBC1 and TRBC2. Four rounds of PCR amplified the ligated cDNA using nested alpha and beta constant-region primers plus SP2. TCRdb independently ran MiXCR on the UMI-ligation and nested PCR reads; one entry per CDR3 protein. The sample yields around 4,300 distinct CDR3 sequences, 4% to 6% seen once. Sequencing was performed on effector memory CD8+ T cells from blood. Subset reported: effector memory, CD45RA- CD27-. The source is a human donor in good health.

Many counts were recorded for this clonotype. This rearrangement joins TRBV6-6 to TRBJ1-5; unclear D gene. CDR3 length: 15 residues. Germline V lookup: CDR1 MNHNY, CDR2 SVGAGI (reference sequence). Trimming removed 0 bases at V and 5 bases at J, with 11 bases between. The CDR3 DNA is TGTGCCAGCAGTTACTCCACCGGAGAAGATCAGCCCCAGCATTTT. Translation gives CASSYSTGEDQPQHF.

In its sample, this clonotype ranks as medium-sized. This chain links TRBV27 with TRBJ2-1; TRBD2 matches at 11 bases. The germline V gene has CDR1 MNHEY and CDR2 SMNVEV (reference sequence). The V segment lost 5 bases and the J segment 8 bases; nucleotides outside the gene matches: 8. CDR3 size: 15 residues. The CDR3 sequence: CASSTETSGKDEQFF. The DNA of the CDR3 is TGTGCCAGCAGTACCGAGACTAGCGGGAAGGATGAGCAGTTCTTC.

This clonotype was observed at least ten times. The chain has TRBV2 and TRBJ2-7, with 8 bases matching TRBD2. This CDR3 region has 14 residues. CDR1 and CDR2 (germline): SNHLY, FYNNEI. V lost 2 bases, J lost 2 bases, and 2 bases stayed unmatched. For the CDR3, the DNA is TGTGCCAGCAGTGAAACTAGCGGAACCTACGAGCAGTACTTC. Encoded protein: CASSETSGTYEQYF. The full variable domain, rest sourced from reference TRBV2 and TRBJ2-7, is EPEVTQTPSHQVTQMGQEVILRCVPISNHLYFYWYRQILGQKVEFLVSFYNNEISEKSEIFDDQFSVERPDGSNFTLKIRSTKLEDSAMYFCASSETSGTYEQYFGPGTRLTVT.

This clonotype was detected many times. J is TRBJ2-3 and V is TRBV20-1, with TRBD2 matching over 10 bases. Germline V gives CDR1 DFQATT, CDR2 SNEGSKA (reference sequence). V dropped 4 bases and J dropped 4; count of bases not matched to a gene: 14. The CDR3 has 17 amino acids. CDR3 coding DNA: TGCAGTGCTATCCCGATAGCCAGCGGGAGGGAGGCAGATACGCAGTATTTT. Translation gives CSAIPIASGREADTQYF.

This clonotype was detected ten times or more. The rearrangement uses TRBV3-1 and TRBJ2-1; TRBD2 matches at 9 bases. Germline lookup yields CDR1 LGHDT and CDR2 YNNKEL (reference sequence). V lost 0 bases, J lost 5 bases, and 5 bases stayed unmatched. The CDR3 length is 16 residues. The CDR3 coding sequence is TGTGCCAGCAGCCAAGATATAGCGGGAGCGCACAATGAGCAGTTCTTC. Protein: CASSQDIAGAHNEQFF.

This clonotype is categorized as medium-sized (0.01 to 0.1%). In DNA form, the CDR3 reads TGTGCCAGCACGGGGGTCCGAGACCAAAACATTCAGTACTTC. Its protein is CASTGVRDQNIQYF. V usage is TRBV28 and J usage is TRBJ2-4; weak D call: TRBD2 (6 bases). Germline V lookup: CDR1 MDHEN, CDR2 SYDVKM. CDR3 length equals 14 residues. Trimming pared 7 bases from V and 5 bases from J, leaving 15 bases between.

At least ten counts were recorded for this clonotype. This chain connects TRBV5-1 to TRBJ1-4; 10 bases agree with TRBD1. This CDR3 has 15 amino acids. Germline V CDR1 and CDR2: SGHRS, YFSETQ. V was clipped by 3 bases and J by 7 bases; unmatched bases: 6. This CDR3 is CASSYGTGDSEKLFF. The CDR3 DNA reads TGCGCCAGCAGCTATGGGACAGGGGACTCTGAAAAACTGTTTTTT. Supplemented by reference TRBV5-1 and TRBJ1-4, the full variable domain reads KAGVTQTPRYLIKTRGQQVTLSCSPISGHRSVSWYQQTPGQGLQFLFEYFSETQRNKGNFPGRFSGRQFSNSRSEMNVSTLELGDSALYLCASSYGTGDSEKLFFGSGTQLSVL.

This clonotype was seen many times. In nucleotides, the CDR3 is TGCGCCAGCAGGGATAGACTAGCTATAGAGACCCAGTACTTC. As protein: CASRDRLAIETQYF. V is TRBV10-1 and J is TRBJ2-5, with 7 nucleotides matching TRBD2. The germline CDR1 and CDR2 sequences are WNHNN and SYGVQD (reference sequence). The V and J ends lost 6 bases and 4 bases, in that order; junction bases with no gene match: 8. CDR3 length: 14 amino acids.

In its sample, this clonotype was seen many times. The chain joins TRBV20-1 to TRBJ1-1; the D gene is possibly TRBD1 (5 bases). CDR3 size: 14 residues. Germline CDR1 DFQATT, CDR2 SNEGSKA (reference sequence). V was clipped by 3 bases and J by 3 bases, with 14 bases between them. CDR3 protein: CSARGGHWDTEAFF. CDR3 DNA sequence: TGCAGTGCTAGGGGCGGACACTGGGACACTGAAGCTTTCTTT.

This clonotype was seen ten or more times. CDR3 nucleotides: TGCGCCAGCAGCCAGCCAGGGGGCACTGAAGCTTTCTTT. This translates into CASSQPGGTEAFF. The V gene is TRBV4-1, the J gene TRBJ1-1; 7 positions match TRBD1. The germline CDR1 and CDR2 sequences are MGHRA and YSYEKL. The CDR3 is 13 amino acids. The V segment lost 3 bases and the J segment 4 bases; nucleotides outside the gene matches: 2.